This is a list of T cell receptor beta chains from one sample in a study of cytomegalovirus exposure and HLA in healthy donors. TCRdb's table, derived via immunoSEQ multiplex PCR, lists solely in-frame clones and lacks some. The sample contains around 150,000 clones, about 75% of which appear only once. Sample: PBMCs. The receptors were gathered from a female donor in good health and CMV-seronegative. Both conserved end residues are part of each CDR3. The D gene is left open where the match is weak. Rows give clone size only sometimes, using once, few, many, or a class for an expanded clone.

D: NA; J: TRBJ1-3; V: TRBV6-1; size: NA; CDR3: CASSARTGNTIYF; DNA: TGTGCCAGCAGTGCTAGAACTGGAAACACCATATATTTT
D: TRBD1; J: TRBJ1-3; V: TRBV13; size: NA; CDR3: CASSQGQVPGNTIYF; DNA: TGTGCCAGCAGCCAAGGACAGGTCCCTGGAAACACCATATATTTT
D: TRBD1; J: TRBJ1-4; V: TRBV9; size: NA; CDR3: CASSPWTGGNEKLFF; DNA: TGTGCCAGCAGCCCCTGGACAGGCGGAAATGAAAAACTGTTTTTT
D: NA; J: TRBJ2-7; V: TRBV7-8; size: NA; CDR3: CASSLTGPSYEQYF; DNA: TGTGCCAGCAGCTTAACAGGGCCCTCCTACGAGCAGTACTTC
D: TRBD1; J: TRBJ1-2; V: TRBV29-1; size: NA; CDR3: CSVNLGQGTYGYTF; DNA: TGCAGCGTTAACCTGGGACAGGGAACTTATGGCTACACCTTC
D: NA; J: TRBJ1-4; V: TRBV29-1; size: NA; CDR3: CSVGSQRAGELFF; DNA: TGCAGCGTTGGGTCGCAGCGGGCCGGGGAACTGTTTTTT
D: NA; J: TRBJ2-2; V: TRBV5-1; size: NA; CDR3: CASMPGYNTGELFF; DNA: TGCGCCAGCATGCCAGGCTATAACACCGGGGAGCTGTTTTTT
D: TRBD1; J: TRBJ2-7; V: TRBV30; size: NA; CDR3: CAWSSNRDRLPYEQYF; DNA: TGTGCCTGGAGTTCTAACCGGGACAGGCTACCCTACGAGCAGTACTTC
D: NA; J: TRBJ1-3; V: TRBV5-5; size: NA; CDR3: CASTIDLGLSGNTIYF; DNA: TGTGCCAGCACCATAGACTTAGGACTCTCTGGAAACACCATATATTTT
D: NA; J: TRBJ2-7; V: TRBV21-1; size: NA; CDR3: CASTRGYEQYF; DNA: TGTGCCAGCACCAGGGGCTACGAGCAGTACTTC
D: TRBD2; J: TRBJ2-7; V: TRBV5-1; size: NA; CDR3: CASSPGTGRLYEQYF; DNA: TGCGCCAGCAGCCCAGGGACCGGGAGGCTCTACGAACAGTACTTC
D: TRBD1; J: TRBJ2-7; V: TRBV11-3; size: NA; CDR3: CASSSKTGPYEQYF; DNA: TGTGCCAGCAGCTCTAAGACAGGGCCCTACGAGCAGTACTTC
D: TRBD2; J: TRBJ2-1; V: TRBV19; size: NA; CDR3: CASSIGASGRGEQFF; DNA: TGTGCCAGTAGTATTGGGGCTAGCGGGAGGGGTGAGCAGTTCTTC
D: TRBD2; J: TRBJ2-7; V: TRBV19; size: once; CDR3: CASSIDREGTIPYEQYF; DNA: TGTGCCAGTAGTATAGATCGGGAGGGGACAATCCCCTACGAGCAGTACTTC
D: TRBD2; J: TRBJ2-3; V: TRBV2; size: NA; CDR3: CARQGLAGLTDTQYF; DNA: TGTGCCAGACAGGGGCTAGCGGGATTGACAGATACGCAGTATTTT
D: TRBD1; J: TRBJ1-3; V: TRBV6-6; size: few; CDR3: CASTLTGTGNTIYF; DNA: TGTGCCAGCACCCTGACAGGGACTGGAAACACCATATATTTT
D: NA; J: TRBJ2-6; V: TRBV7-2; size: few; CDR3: CASIVLSGANVLTF; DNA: TGTGCCAGCATCGTCCTCTCTGGGGCCAACGTCCTGACTTTC
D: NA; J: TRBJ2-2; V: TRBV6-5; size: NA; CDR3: CASSYRGIGELFF; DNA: TGTGCCAGCAGTTATCGGGGGATAGGGGAGCTGTTTTTT
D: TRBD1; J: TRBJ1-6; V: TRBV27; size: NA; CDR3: CASRGQSSYNSPLHF; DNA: TGTGCCAGCAGGGGACAGAGCTCCTATAATTCACCCCTCCACTTT
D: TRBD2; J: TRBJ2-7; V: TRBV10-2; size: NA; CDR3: CASRFSGSPYEQYF; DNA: TGCGCCAGCCGTTTCAGCGGGAGTCCCTACGAGCAGTACTTC
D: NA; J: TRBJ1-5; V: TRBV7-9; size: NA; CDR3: CASSPGLGGQPQHF; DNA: TGTGCCAGCAGCCCAGGGCTAGGGGGACAGCCCCAGCATTTT
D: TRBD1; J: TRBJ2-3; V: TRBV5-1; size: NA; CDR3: CASLEGGGTDTQYF; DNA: TGCGCCAGCTTAGAAGGGGGCGGGACAGATACGCAGTATTTT
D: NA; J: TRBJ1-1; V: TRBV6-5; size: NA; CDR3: CASSYDATAGAFF; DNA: TGTGCCAGCAGTTACGACGCCACCGCGGGAGCTTTCTTT
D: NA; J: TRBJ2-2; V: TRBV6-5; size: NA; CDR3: CASTYRGNTGELFF; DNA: TGTGCCAGCACCTACCGGGGTAACACCGGGGAGCTGTTTTTT
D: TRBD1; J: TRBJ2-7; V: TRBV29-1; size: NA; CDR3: CSVGWRQGRDEQYF; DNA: TGCAGCGTTGGCTGGCGACAGGGGCGGGACGAGCAGTACTTT
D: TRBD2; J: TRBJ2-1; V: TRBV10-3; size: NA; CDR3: CAISASGRASYNEQFF; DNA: TGTGCCATCAGTGCTAGCGGGAGGGCCTCCTACAATGAGCAGTTCTTC
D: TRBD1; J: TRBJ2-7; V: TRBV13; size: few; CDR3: CASSLGQGHYEQYF; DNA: TGTGCCAGCAGCCTAGGACAGGGCCACTACGAGCAGTACTTC
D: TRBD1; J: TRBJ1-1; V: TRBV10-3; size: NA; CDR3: CAISVGTGLLDTEAFF; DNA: TGTGCCATCAGTGTGGGGACAGGGCTATTGGACACTGAAGCTTTCTTT
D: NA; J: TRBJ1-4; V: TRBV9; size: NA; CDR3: CASSPGSREKLFF; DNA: TGTGCCAGCAGCCCCGGGTCAAGGGAAAAACTGTTTTTT
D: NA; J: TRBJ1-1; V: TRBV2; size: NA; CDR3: CASSDFQGWTEAFF; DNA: TGTGCCAGCAGTGACTTTCAGGGGTGGACTGAAGCTTTCTTT
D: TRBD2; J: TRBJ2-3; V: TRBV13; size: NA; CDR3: CASSPGTSGTDTQYF; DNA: TGTGCCAGCAGCCCCGGGACTAGCGGAACAGATACGCAGTATTTT
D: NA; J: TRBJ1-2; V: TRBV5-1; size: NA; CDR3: CASSLLSEANYGYTF; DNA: TGCGCCAGCAGCTTGCTCTCGGAGGCGAACTATGGCTACACCTTC
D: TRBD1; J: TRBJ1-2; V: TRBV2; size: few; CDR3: CASDRRGQGPLGYTF; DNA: TGTGCCAGCGATCGAAGGGGACAGGGCCCTCTGGGCTACACCTTC
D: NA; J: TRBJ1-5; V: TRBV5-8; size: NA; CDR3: CASSLEVLRTQHF; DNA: TGTGCCAGCAGCTTGGAGGTACTAAGGACCCAGCATTTT
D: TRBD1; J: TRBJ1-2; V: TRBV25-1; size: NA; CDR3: CASSELDRGLNYGYTF; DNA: TGTGCCAGCAGTGAGCTCGACAGGGGGCTTAACTATGGCTACACCTTC
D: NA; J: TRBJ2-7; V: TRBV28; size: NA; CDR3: CASSTTYEQYF; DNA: TGTGCCAGCAGTACTACCTACGAGCAGTACTTC
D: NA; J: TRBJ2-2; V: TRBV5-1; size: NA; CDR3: CASSVTGPANTGELFF; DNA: TGCGCCAGCAGCGTTACAGGGCCCGCGAACACCGGGGAGCTGTTTTTT
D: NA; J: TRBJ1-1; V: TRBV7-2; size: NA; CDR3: CASSLTANTEAFF; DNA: TGTGCCAGCAGCTTAACAGCGAACACTGAAGCTTTCTTT
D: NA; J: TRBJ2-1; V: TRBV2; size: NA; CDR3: CASSEAAWGIRDNEQFF; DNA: TGTGCCAGCAGTGAAGCTGCGTGGGGAATCAGGGACAATGAGCAGTTCTTC
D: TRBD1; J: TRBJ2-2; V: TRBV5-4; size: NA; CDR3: CASSARGPAGGELFF; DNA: TGTGCCAGCAGTGCCAGGGGGCCCGCCGGCGGGGAGCTGTTTTTT
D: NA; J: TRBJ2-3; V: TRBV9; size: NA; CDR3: CASSQHRVRQSDTQYF; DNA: TGTGCCAGCAGCCAACACAGGGTTAGGCAATCAGATACGCAGTATTTT
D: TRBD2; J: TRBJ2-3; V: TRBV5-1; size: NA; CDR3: CASSPRREGTGTDTQYF; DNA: TGCGCCAGCAGCCCCCGGCGGGAGGGGACTGGCACAGATACGCAGTATTTT
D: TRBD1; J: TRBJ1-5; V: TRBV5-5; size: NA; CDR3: CASSVRTGYNQPQHF; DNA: TGTGCCAGCAGCGTCCGGACAGGGTACAATCAGCCCCAGCATTTT
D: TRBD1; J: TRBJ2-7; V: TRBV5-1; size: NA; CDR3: CASSGGGTGGREQYF; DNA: TGCGCCAGCAGCGGGGGGGGGACAGGGGGTCGCGAGCAGTACTTC
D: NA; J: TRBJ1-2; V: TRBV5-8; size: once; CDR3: CASSAPGVANYGYTF; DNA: TGTGCCAGCAGCGCCCCCGGGGTGGCTAACTATGGCTACACCTTC
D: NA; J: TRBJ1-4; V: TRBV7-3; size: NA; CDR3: CASSTNVGEKLFF; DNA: TGTGCCAGCAGCACTAACGTGGGTGAAAAACTGTTTTTT
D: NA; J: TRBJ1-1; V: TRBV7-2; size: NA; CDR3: CASSLDSRRDTEAFF; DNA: TGTGCCAGCAGCTTAGACTCACGACGGGACACTGAAGCTTTCTTT
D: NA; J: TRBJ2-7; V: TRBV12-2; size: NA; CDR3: CASRLAHGTGGYYEQYF; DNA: TGTGCAAGTCGCTTAGCGCATGGGACAGGGGGATACTACGAGCAGTACTTC
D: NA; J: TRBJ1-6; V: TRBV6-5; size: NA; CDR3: CASSYRGFGSPLHF; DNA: TGTGCCAGCAGTTATAGGGGTTTTGGTTCACCCCTCCACTTT
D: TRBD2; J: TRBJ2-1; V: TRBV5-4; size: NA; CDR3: CASSLAQSRGRNNEQFF; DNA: TGTGCCAGCAGCTTGGCCCAATCGCGGGGGAGAAACAATGAGCAGTTCTTC
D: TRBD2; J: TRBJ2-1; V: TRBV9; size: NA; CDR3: CASSVAPIRLAGVGADEQFF; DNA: TGTGCCAGCAGCGTAGCCCCCATCAGACTAGCGGGAGTAGGGGCCGATGAGCAGTTCTTC
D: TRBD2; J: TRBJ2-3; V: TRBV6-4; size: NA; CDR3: CASSDSWRGSTDTQYF; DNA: TGTGCCAGCAGTGACTCCTGGCGGGGGTCCACAGATACGCAGTATTTT
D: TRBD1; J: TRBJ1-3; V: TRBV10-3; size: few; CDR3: CAIRVMGQGLSGNTIYF; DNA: TGTGCCATCCGGGTGATGGGACAGGGCCTCTCTGGAAACACCATATATTTT
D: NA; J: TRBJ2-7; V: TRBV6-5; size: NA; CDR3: CASSYLGGYEQYF; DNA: TGTGCCAGCAGTTACTTAGGGGGCTACGAGCAGTACTTC
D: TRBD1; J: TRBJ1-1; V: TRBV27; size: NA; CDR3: CASSLRGQNTEAFF; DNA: TGTGCCAGCAGTTTAAGGGGGCAGAACACTGAAGCTTTCTTT
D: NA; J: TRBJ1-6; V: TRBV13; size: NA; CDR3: CASSLGDVTANSPLHF; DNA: TGTGCCAGCAGCTTAGGCGACGTCACAGCTAATTCACCCCTCCACTTT
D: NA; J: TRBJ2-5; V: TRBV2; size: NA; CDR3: CASIGPTRETQYF; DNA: TGTGCCAGCATCGGGCCGACTAGGGAGACCCAGTACTTC